This T cell receptor beta chain was recovered during a study of memory CD4+ T cells and cytomegalovirus serostatus. Study-level findings and limits: CMV serostatus prediction reached median AUC roughly 0.95, or 0.91 with US-trained model. About 40% of the roughly 160 known CMV-associated TCRbeta sequences appeared in CD4+ memory.

Single viable CD3+CD4+CD8-CD45RO+ cells were sorted as the memory CD4+ T cells. This CDR3 contains 11 residues. Trimming took off 9 bases at V and 4 bases at J, with 8 bases between the two ends. CDR1 ENHRY and CDR2 SYGVKD come from the germline V gene. To note about this clone: As yet, its antigen is unknown.

The assay was immunoSEQ multiplex PCR, and TCRdb's table has in-frame clones only and misses some. Here the sample spans about 75,000 clones, under 80% being singletons. The chain recombines TRBV10-3 with TRBJ2-3; D remains ambiguous. Material: memory CD4+ T cells from blood. The sequence was collected from an adult in good health and CMV-seropositive. CDR3 in amino acids: CAIIIADTQYF. The CDR3 bases are TGTGCCATTATTATCGCAGATACGCAGTATTTT.